This T cell receptor (beta chain) is from a study of a mutant IDH1 vaccine in newly diagnosed glioma (dated by TCRdb to about 2021). About the full investigation: Of the 32 patients who were treated, around 62% were male and approximately 40% were female, and the mean age was about 37 years. For exploratory analyses, longitudinal TCRB deep sequencing was carried out in about 26 treated patients wherever samples were available. Before enrollment, patients had received standard therapy of radiotherapy alone, temozolomide alone, or radiochemotherapy with temozolomide; most received the combination. Peripheral blood samples were drawn at six visits, namely V03 (baseline), V05, V07, V10, V12 and V13.

About this clone itself: Its antigen is still unknown. No much larger clonotype is one base removed from it; base qualities were not supplied.

Reading from cysteine to phenylalanine, the CDR3 counts 18 amino acids. Solely the CDR3 DNA is kept, with 54 bases framed from the first base. The junction shows trimming of 8 bases on V and 3 bases on J, and the gene matches do not reach 17 bases of it. In the germline V gene, CDR1 corresponds to WSHSY and CDR2 to SAAADI. The time point label here, explained by the study, means: baseline, week 1 (first vaccination visit). This sample's treatment or condition label indicates: pre-vaccination baseline after standard-of-care therapy. Donors had newly diagnosed WHO grade 3 or 4 IDH1-mutant astrocytomas with loss of nuclear ATRX. The samples were drawn from NOA16, a multicentre, single-arm, open-label phase I trial in Germany that tested a mutant IDH1 peptide vaccine in humans for the first time. For immunogenicity testing, the blood drawn at visit V03 was used as the baseline sample. Genomic DNA for TCRB sequencing was extracted from EDTA blood using the DNeasy Blood and Tissue Kit.

Findings and caveats that apply to the study as a whole: Vaccine-induced immune responses across multiple MHC alleles were detected in 90% to 95% of patients. Changes in the top peripheral T cell clonotypes picked up by TCRB sequencing did not appear to be linked to pseudoprogression. Selection of PBMC samples for TCRB deep sequencing was based on availability. It was noted by the authors that analyses of patient blood samples could not be reproduced owing to sample limitations.

Receptors were amplified or captured by the immunoSEQ multiplex PCR assay. Following the manufacturer's protocol, the hsTCRB Kit was used to amplify rearranged TCR beta chain sequences. Sequencing of TCRB libraries was carried out on an Illumina MiSeq. The original pipeline was this. The proprietary platform of the kit vendor was used for demultiplexing, trimming and gene mapping. TCRdb obtained this table from immuneACCESS and retained in-frame rearrangements with V and J assigned. These tables miss some clones; where compared with another copy, unresolved V genes account for less than half of the shortfall, and the remainder is unexplained. Clonal size and the V and J genes are those of that table, whereas D and trimming came from the DNA. In all, the sample holds around 56,000 clones, and approximately 91% of those were seen once. Together, the top ten hold 2.5% to 3% of the sample.

The TCR sequence derives from a man aged 45-65 years with glioma. The chain joins TRBV10-2 to TRBJ2-2; TRBD2 aligns with 8 central bases. Specimen: PBMCs, collected from a glioma patient treated with radiotherapy, temozolomide or both. The nucleotide sequence is TGCGCCAGCGCGAGGAGACTAGCGCTCCGAGGGGACACCGGGGAGCTGTTTTTT. It translates to CASARRLALRGDTGELFF.